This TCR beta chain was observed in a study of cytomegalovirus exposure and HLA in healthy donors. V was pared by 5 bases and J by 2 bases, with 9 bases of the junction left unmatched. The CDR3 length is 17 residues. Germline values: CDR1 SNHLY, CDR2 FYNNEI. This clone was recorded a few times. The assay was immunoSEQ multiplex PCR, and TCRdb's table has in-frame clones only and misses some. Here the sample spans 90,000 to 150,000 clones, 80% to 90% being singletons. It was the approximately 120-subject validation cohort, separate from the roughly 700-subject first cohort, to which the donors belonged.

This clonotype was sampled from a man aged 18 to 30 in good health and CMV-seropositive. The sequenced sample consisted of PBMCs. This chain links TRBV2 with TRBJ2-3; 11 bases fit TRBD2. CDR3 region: CASSPRLAGTFTDTQYF. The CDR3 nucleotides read TGTGCCAGCAGTCCGCGACTAGCGGGGACCTTCACAGATACGCAGTATTTT.